The rows below give T cell receptor beta chains drawn from one sample of a study. Using its own MiXCR run on the 5' RACE reads, TCRdb lists one record per CDR3 protein. In the table there are 62,000 or so distinct CDR3 sequences, under 35% of which are singletons. The sample comprised tumor-infiltrating naive CD4+ T cells sorted from the breast tumor. The receptor source for this set is a female donor with breast cancer. The CDR3 runs from the conserved cysteine through the conserved F or W. Fields, in order: J gene, D gene, clone size, V gene, CDR3 length, CDR3 DNA, CDR3 protein. A D gene is named only where the DNA matches it firmly. Clone size is given for some rows only: seen once, a few or many times, or a class if the clone is expanded.

J gene: TRBJ1-5
D gene: .
clone size: many
V gene: TRBV5-4
CDR3 length: 14
CDR3 DNA: TGTGCCAGCAGCCCGGGAGGGGGGAATCAGCCCCAGCATTTT
CDR3 protein: CASSPGGGNQPQHF

J gene: TRBJ2-5
D gene: TRBD1
clone size: .
V gene: TRBV9
CDR3 length: 14
CDR3 DNA: TGTGCCAGCAGCTCACGGACAGGGTTGGAGACCCAGTACTTC
CDR3 protein: CASSSRTGLETQYF

J gene: TRBJ2-4
D gene: .
clone size: .
V gene: TRBV6-1
CDR3 length: 16
CDR3 DNA: TGTGCCAGCAGTGAAGCGCGACAGAGAGCCAAAAACATTCAGTACTTC
CDR3 protein: CASSEARQRAKNIQYF

J gene: TRBJ2-2
D gene: .
clone size: .
V gene: TRBV3-1
CDR3 length: 15
CDR3 DNA: TGTGCCAGCAGCCAGGTTCAGGCGAACACCGGGGAGCTGTTTTTT
CDR3 protein: CASSQVQANTGELFF

J gene: TRBJ2-7
D gene: .
clone size: .
V gene: TRBV30
CDR3 length: 11
CDR3 DNA: TGTGCCACCGGGCTCCGAGGTGAGCAGTACTTC
CDR3 protein: CATGLRGEQYF

J gene: TRBJ2-5
D gene: TRBD2
clone size: .
V gene: TRBV5-1
CDR3 length: 16
CDR3 DNA: TGCGCCAGCACCAGTAGCGGGGGGGCGGCGAGGGAGACCCAGTACTTC
CDR3 protein: CASTSSGGAARETQYF

J gene: TRBJ1-1
D gene: TRBD1
clone size: few
V gene: TRBV7-9
CDR3 length: 16
CDR3 DNA: TGTGCCAGCAGACGTACGACAGGGGGCAGGAACACTGAAGCTTTCTTT
CDR3 protein: CASRRTTGGRNTEAFF

J gene: TRBJ1-5
D gene: TRBD1
clone size: once
V gene: TRBV28
CDR3 length: 16
CDR3 DNA: TGTGCCAGCAGTATTCCCGGGACAGGGATAAACCAGCCCCAGCATTTT
CDR3 protein: CASSIPGTGINQPQHF

J gene: TRBJ2-3
D gene: .
clone size: .
V gene: TRBV5-1
CDR3 length: 14
CDR3 DNA: TGCGCCAGCAGCTCGGAAGGCAGCACAGATACGCAGTATTTT
CDR3 protein: CASSSEGSTDTQYF

J gene: TRBJ2-1
D gene: TRBD2
clone size: few
V gene: TRBV18
CDR3 length: 15
CDR3 DNA: TGTGCCAGCTCACCCAGCGGGAGTTCCTACAATGAGCAGTTCTTC
CDR3 protein: CASSPSGSSYNEQFF

J gene: TRBJ2-5
D gene: TRBD1
clone size: few
V gene: TRBV20-1
CDR3 length: 15
CDR3 DNA: TGCAGTGCTAGTCGGGACAGTCCAACCCTAGAGACCCAGTACTTC
CDR3 protein: CSASRDSPTLETQYF

J gene: TRBJ2-3
D gene: .
clone size: medium-sized
V gene: TRBV5-6
CDR3 length: 17
CDR3 DNA: TGTGCCAGCAGCTTGGTTAGCTCTTCGGGAAACACAGATACGCAGTATTTT
CDR3 protein: CASSLVSSSGNTDTQYF

J gene: TRBJ2-7
D gene: TRBD2
clone size: few
V gene: TRBV10-3
CDR3 length: 14
CDR3 DNA: TGTGCCATCAGTGTGAGCGGGAGCTTCTACGAGCAGTACTTC
CDR3 protein: CAISVSGSFYEQYF